The present TCR beta chain was sequenced within a study of neoadjuvant nivolumab and ipilimumab in lung cancer. Notes on the study in general: Blood richness before therapy tracked richness in tumors resected after neoadjuvant therapy. Compared with tumor-adjacent uninvolved lung, resected tumors showed greater richness and clonality. From pretherapy to surgery, tumor richness and clonality rose with dual therapy.

Using immunoSEQ multiplex PCR, the repertoire was profiled, and TCRdb retains in-frame clones only, with some absent. Of 20,000 or so clones in the sample, around 76% were seen once. Note on this clone: As yet, its antigen is unknown.

Germline V gives CDR1 MNHNY, CDR2 SVGAGI (reference sequence). V was clipped by 1 base and J by 7 bases; unmatched bases: 7. This CDR3 region has 15 residues. The sequenced sample was tumor tissue, obtained after neoadjuvant nivolumab, alone or with ipilimumab, at or shortly before surgery. This chain connects TRBV6-6 to TRBJ1-2; 9 bases match TRBD1. The sequence derives from an adult with non-small cell lung cancer. CDR3 in amino acids: CASSYYPGTGRGYTF. The CDR3 nucleotides read TGTGCCAGCAGTTACTACCCAGGGACAGGGCGTGGCTACACCTTC.